This T cell receptor (beta chain) was captured by sequencing in a study of T cell clones after liver transplantation. Profiled with immunoSEQ multiplex PCR; TCRdb holds only in-frame clones, not every one. The sample lists about 60,000 clones; over 70% were seen once. V dropped 3 bases and J dropped 8 bases, with 7 bases sitting between them. Germline V CDR1 and CDR2: MDHEN, SYDVKM. The CDR3 consists of 11 residues. This clone was found once. The sequenced sample was CD4+ T cells from blood, obtained before liver transplant. This chain uses TRBV28 with TRBJ1-1, with D unclear. This sequence was found in a human donor who received a liver transplant. The CDR3 nucleotides are TGTGCCAGCAGTTTCCTTCAGGAAGCTTTCTTT. Residues: CASSFLQEAFF.